This entry describes one TCR beta chain. Antigen specificity is unknown. This record comes from a study of T cells in Graves' hyperthyroidism and ophthalmopathy. CDR3 length equals 12 residues. Trimming stripped 4 bases from V and 13 bases from J, with 15 bases between. Germline V gives CDR1 KGHDR, CDR2 SFDVKD. Study-level points and caveats: Most thyroid-expanded clonotypes above 0.001 were also found in blood.

Recently diagnosed hyperthyroidism of less than 2 months' duration affected patients aged 18 to 65. What was amplified from RNA transcripts were TCR beta CDR3 regions. The HTBI primer set served for first-round RT-PCR of the TCR CDR3. TCRdb re-called the multiplex PCR reads with MiXCR, one entry per CDR3 protein. The data hold roughly 580,000 distinct CDR3 sequences, with 46% observed a single time. The V call is TRBV24-1, the J call TRBJ2-5; possibly TRBD1 or TRBD2 for D (5 bases each). This clonotype was sampled from a woman aged 18 to 35 with Graves' hyperthyroidism. Material: peripheral blood or thyroid tissue (not recorded which). CDR3 residues: CATSDRTKGRYF. CDR3 DNA sequence: TGTGCCACCAGTGACCGAACAAAGGGGAGGTACTTC.